This T cell receptor (beta chain) was sequenced in a study of PD-1 blockade in classical Hodgkin lymphoma (dated by TCRdb to 2018 to 2020). As for the study more broadly: Nivolumab dosing was 3 mg/kg intravenously every 2 weeks, continuing until either disease progression or unacceptable toxicity. The study used CyTOF and TCR beta sequencing to define a peripheral blood immune signature of response to PD-1 blockade in classical Hodgkin lymphoma. Paper-wide results and their limitations: Among trial patients, those achieving complete response had baseline diversity similar to that of newly diagnosed patients, while diversity was significantly lower in partial responders and progressors. CD4+ but not CD8+ TCR diversity rose significantly by C4D1 (p=0.0027 vs p=0.16), most apparent in complete responders (p=0.02). Baseline TCR diversity was reported to be lower in newly diagnosed patients than in healthy donors, and even lower in relapsed/refractory patients. Diversity was lower in patients who began nivolumab less than 1 year after ASCT, so these patients were left out of later analyses to avoid confounding by immune reconstitution. The study was restricted to a single clinical trial cohort, and the causes of repertoire differences, possibly disease activity or prior therapy, were left undefined.

As regards this clone: The specificity of this receptor is unknown. No base-level quality is on record; no much larger clone is a single base apart.

This sample's time point label indicates: cycle 2 day 1 (C2D1) of nivolumab. Relapse after autologous stem cell transplantation had occurred in all trial patients, and cohorts A, B and C were distinguished by prior brentuximab vedotin exposure. A total of 50 to 70 patients with relapsed/refractory classical Hodgkin lymphoma made up the trial cohort, and each patient's best overall response was complete response, partial response or progressive disease. Single-agent nivolumab was administered to trial patients in the multi-cohort phase II CheckMate 205 trial. An independent review committee assessed best overall response by applying the 2007 International Working Group response criteria. Trial PBMCs were collected immediately before nivolumab initiation (C1D1) and during therapy at cycle 2 day 1 and cycle 4 day 1. Peripheral blood was collected in 8 mL Vacutainer Cell Preparation Tubes, from which PBMCs were isolated by centrifugation and then cryopreserved.

Genomic DNA was isolated using the Qiagen DNeasy kit from unsorted PBMCs as well as from negatively selected CD4+ and CD8+ fractions. Amplification of TCR beta CDR3 regions was done by immunoSEQ multiplex PCR with primers that anneal to V and J segments. Amplification bias was minimized using a synthetic immune receptor repertoire, and residual bias was removed computationally after sequencing. For the original study's pipeline: Custom Python scripts were used to quantify repertoire diversity as the Shannon entropy index. Unsorted, CD4+ and CD8+ repertoires were examined separately, except in combined analyses, for which CD4+ and CD8+ sequences were merged in silico. Clonal expansion was defined as at least a 2-fold frequency increase after treatment relative to C1D1, with a pseudocount of 0.5 for undetected baseline clones. Singleton clones were defined as clones with 0 or 1 copy at C1D1, and non-singleton clones were defined as clones with 2 or more copies. Clones expanded in unsorted samples were annotated as CD4+, CD8+ or unknown by matching protein sequences in sorted samples from the same patient. Diversity changes from C1D1 to C4D1 were tested in paired samples using Wilcoxon tests. TCRdb carries this immuneACCESS record with in-frame sequences only. Its versions omit some clonotypes, under half of them owing to an unresolved V gene in the studies checked, with the rest unexplained. D and trimming come from the DNA, and the V and J calls and clone size come from that table. For this sample there are 12,000 to 15,000 clones; around 88% appear just once. The ten top clones hold approximately 26% of the sample.

The clonotype originates from a human donor with classical Hodgkin lymphoma. The source was peripheral blood mononuclear cells (PBMCs), collected before the second cycle of nivolumab.

The bases read TGTGCCAGCAGCTTACCCGGGACTAGCGATGATACGCAGTATTTT. Translated, it gives CASSLPGTSDDTQYF. The chain links TRBV7-8 with TRBJ2-3; TRBD2 matches 10 bases in the middle. The CDR3 contains 15 residues, cysteine and phenylalanine counted. Only the CDR3 region is kept as DNA, spanning 45 bases read in frame from base 1. Sequences SGHVS (CDR1) and FQNEAQ (CDR2) are obtained from the germline V gene. At the junction V is shortened by 2 bases and J by 6 bases; bases outside the gene matches: 5.